Below, 20 T cell receptor beta chains from the same sample are listed, as sequenced in a study of cytomegalovirus exposure and HLA in healthy donors. Amplification used 60 Vbeta primers and 13 Jbeta primers. Method: immunoSEQ multiplex PCR; TCRdb's copy keeps in-frame clones and lacks some. The sample contains 150,000 or so clones, approximately 80% of which appear only once. Input material: PBMCs. The receptor source for this set is a woman aged 40 to 50 in good health and CMV-seropositive.

The chain carries TRBV6-5 and TRBJ1-4; D unresolved. CDR3 size: 16 residues. The germline gives CDR1 MNHEY, CDR2 SVGAGI. V dropped 0 bases and J dropped 0 bases, with 8 bases sitting between them. CDR3 protein: CASSYSTPSTNEKLFF. As DNA, the CDR3 is TGTGCCAGCAGTTACTCGACACCCTCAACTAATGAAAAACTGTTTTTT.

V is TRBV2 and J is TRBJ2-1; D may be TRBD2 (5 bases). Trimming removed 4 bases from V and 6 bases from J, with 13 bases in between. Germline V gene sequence: CDR1 SNHLY, CDR2 FYNNEI. This CDR3 contains 14 residues. The CDR3 loop reads CASSGPDGGNEQFF. CDR3 DNA sequence: TGTGCCAGCAGTGGGCCGGACGGAGGCAATGAGCAGTTCTTC.

V is TRBV27 and J is TRBJ2-1; D may be TRBD1 (5 bases). Germline CDR1 reads MNHEY; CDR2 reads SMNVEV (reference sequence). The V end was cut by 3 bases, the J end by 2 bases, with 8 bases between. The CDR3 is made up of 14 amino acids. The CDR3 nucleotides read TGTGCCAGCAGTTTTCAGGGAACCTACAATGAGCAGTTCTTC. This translates into CASSFQGTYNEQFF.

V gene TRBV18 combines with J gene TRBJ2-7, with TRBD1 as a possible D gene (6 bases). Trimming removed 4 bases at V and 6 bases at J, with 10 bases between. This CDR3 is built from 12 residues. Germline V gene lookup returns CDR1 KGHSH and CDR2 LQKENI. CDR3 loop: CASSLQGGEQYF. The CDR3 DNA is TGTGCCAGCTCACTACAGGGTGGCGAGCAGTACTTC. The whole variable domain, filled in from reference TRBV18 and TRBJ2-7, reads NAGVMQNPRHLVRRRGQEARLRCSPMKGHSHVYWYRQLPEEGLKFMVYLQKENIIDESGMPKERFSAEFPKEGPSILRIQQVVRGDSAAYFCASSLQGGEQYFGPGTRLTVT.

This rearrangement joins TRBV19 to TRBJ1-5; D gene ambiguous. The CDR3 extends over 12 amino acids. Trimming shortened V by 7 bases and J by 7 bases, and 11 bases separated the two germline ends. CDR1 is LNHDA and CDR2 is SQIVND in the germline V gene (reference sequence). In nucleotides, the CDR3 is TGTGCCAGTACCTTAGGAGGACAGCCCCAGCATTTT. Translating gives CASTLGGQPQHF.

The CDR3, as DNA: TGTGCCAGCAGTTCGGGGATCCACGGAGAAAAACTGTTTTTT. Residues: CASSSGIHGEKLFF. This sequence joins TRBV2 and TRBJ1-4; D ambiguous. Trimming left V 5 bases short and J 8 bases short, with 15 bases between. CDR3 length: 14 amino acids. CDR1 is SNHLY, CDR2 FYNNEI, per germline.

The V gene is TRBV2, the J gene TRBJ2-1; possible D gene TRBD2, 5 bases. The CDR3 is 15 residues long. V was pared by 6 bases and J by 12 bases, with 24 bases between. Per germline, CDR1 SNHLY and CDR2 FYNNEI. The CDR3 is CASREVLGLAKLQFF. The CDR3 nucleotides are TGTGCCAGCAGGGAGGTCTTGGGTCTAGCAAAGTTGCAGTTCTTC.

This clone has a handful of counts. The rearrangement links TRBV6-5 to TRBJ2-1; 9 bases fit TRBD1. CDR3 size: 15 residues. Germline CDR1 and CDR2: MNHEY and SVGAGI. The V and J ends lost 7 bases and 5 bases, in that order; junction bases with no gene match: 9. The CDR3 loop reads CASTSHTGGHNEQFF. The CDR3 DNA is TGTGCCAGCACCTCCCATACAGGGGGCCACAATGAGCAGTTCTTC.

The gene calls are TRBV18 and TRBJ2-2; 8 bases are a match to TRBD2. The J segment lost 0 bases and the V segment lost 5 bases, leaving 11 bases of the junction unmatched. CDR3 length equals 18 residues. CDR1 is KGHSH, CDR2 LQKENI, per germline. The CDR3, as DNA: TGTGCCAGCTCATCATCGACTAGCGTAAATACGAACACCGGGGAGCTGTTTTTT. It yields the protein CASSSSTSVNTNTGELFF. The whole variable domain, remainder taken from reference TRBV18 and TRBJ2-2, is NAGVMQNPRHLVRRRGQEARLRCSPMKGHSHVYWYRQLPEEGLKFMVYLQKENIIDESGMPKERFSAEFPKEGPSILRIQQVVRGDSAAYFCASSSSTSVNTNTGELFFGEGSRLTVL.

CDR3 protein: CASSPHGGETEAFF. The CDR3 DNA reads as TGTGCCAGCAGCCCCCATGGGGGGGAAACTGAAGCTTTCTTT. V gene TRBV9 combines with J gene TRBJ1-1, with D possibly TRBD1 on 5 matching bases. Germline lookup yields CDR1 SGDLS and CDR2 YYNGEE. CDR3 length: 14 residues. V lost 4 bases, J lost 5 bases, and 15 bases lay in between.

This chain joins TRBV10-1 and TRBJ2-7, with D perhaps TRBD2 (6 bases). The length of the CDR3 is 13 residues. V gave up 5 bases and J gave up 3 bases, with 11 bases separating them. The V gene's germline CDR1 is WNHNN and CDR2 SYGVQD (reference sequence). The CDR3 protein is CASSPPGLYEQYF. The CDR3 DNA is TGCGCCAGCAGTCCACCGGGACTCTACGAGCAGTACTTC.

This sequence joins TRBV10-1 and TRBJ2-1; D unresolved. Trimming removed 3 bases at V and 4 bases at J, with 4 bases between. Looked up from germline, CDR1 is WNHNN and CDR2 is SYGVQD (reference sequence). CDR3 length equals 12 residues. Here the CDR3 DNA reads TGCGCCAGCAGTGACCCTTACAATGAGCAGTTCTTC. As protein: CASSDPYNEQFF.

This chain uses TRBV28 with TRBJ1-4; 7 bases map to TRBD1. CDR1 is MDHEN, CDR2 SYDVKM, per germline. The CDR3 consists of 17 residues. The trim removed 2 bases at V and 5 bases at J, leaving 11 bases unmatched. Here the CDR3 reads CASSLVGQGVPNEKLFF. The CDR3 DNA sequence: TGTGCCAGCAGTTTAGTAGGTCAGGGGGTCCCAAATGAAAAACTGTTTTTT.

The rearrangement uses TRBV30 and TRBJ2-7; a possible D gene is TRBD1 (6 bases). The CDR3 consists of 15 residues. Germline CDR1 is GTSNPN and CDR2 is SVGIG (reference sequence). V shed 2 bases and J shed 0 bases, with 14 bases lying between them. The CDR3 DNA follows: TGTGCCTGGAGTCCACAGGGACGGGGCTCCTACGAGCAGTACTTC. It is translated as CAWSPQGRGSYEQYF. Full variable domain (rest looked up from reference TRBV30 and TRBJ2-7): SQTIHQWPATLVQPVGSPLSLECTVEGTSNPNLYWYRQAAGRGLQLLFYSVGIGQISSEVPQNLSASRPQDRQFILSSKKLLLSDSGFYLCAWSPQGRGSYEQYFGPGTRLTVT.

The chain uses TRBV14 and TRBJ1-1; D is ambiguous. This CDR3 comprises 12 residues. The germline V gene has CDR1 SGHDN and CDR2 FVKESK. V was pared by 1 base and J by 9 bases, with 9 bases between. This CDR3 reads CASSQVNFKAFF. In nucleotides, the CDR3 is TGTGCCAGCAGCCAAGTTAACTTTAAAGCTTTCTTT.

The chain employs TRBV27 and TRBJ2-1; 11 nucleotides agree with TRBD2. The V gene's germline CDR1 is MNHEY and CDR2 SMNVEV (reference sequence). V shed 6 bases, J shed 5 bases, and the junction held 6 bases outside the gene matches. This CDR3 is built from 15 residues. The CDR3 spells CASSRTSGGHNEQFF. The CDR3 bases are TGTGCCAGCAGCCGCACTAGCGGGGGACACAATGAGCAGTTCTTC.

CDR3 nucleotides: TGTGCCAGCAGCCCCCGGATAACGCGGGAAGAGCAGTTCTTC. Protein sequence: CASSPRITREEQFF. This chain uses TRBV11-3 with TRBJ2-1; TRBD2 might be the D (6 bases). This CDR3 comprises 14 residues. CDR1 is SGHNT and CDR2 is YENEEA in the germline V gene. Trimming took 5 bases from V and 10 from J, leaving 18 bases between them.

The chain uses TRBV30 and TRBJ1-2; D possibly corresponds to TRBD1 (5 bases). This CDR3 has 10 residues. Looked up from germline, CDR1 is GTSNPN and CDR2 is SVGIG (reference sequence). Trimming cost V 4 bases and J 8 bases, with 8 bases left between them. Written as DNA, the CDR3 is TGTGCCTGGAATAGGGGCGGCTACACCTTC. It specifies CAWNRGGYTF.

The chain couples TRBV18 to TRBJ2-3; 13 nucleotides match TRBD2. From germline, CDR1 is KGHSH and CDR2 LQKENI. V trimming: 0 bases; J trimming: 4 bases; junction bases outside the gene matches: 1. The CDR3 has 16 amino acids. This chain's CDR3 is CASSPPGLAGPDTQYF. The CDR3, as DNA: TGTGCCAGCTCACCACCGGGACTAGCGGGACCAGATACGCAGTATTTT.

The chain couples TRBV7-9 to TRBJ2-7, with 7 positions matching TRBD1. With V trimmed by 4 bases and J by 3 bases, 6 bases remained unmatched. This CDR3 contains 14 residues. CDR1 SEHNR and CDR2 FQNEAQ come from the germline V gene (reference sequence). The CDR3 bases are TGTGCCAGCAGCTCAGACAGGGTTAGCTACGAGCAGTACTTC. Translating it yields CASSSDRVSYEQYF. Based on the CDR3 plus reference TRBV7-9 and TRBJ2-7, the full variable domain is DTGVSQNPRHKITKRGQNVTFRCDPISEHNRLYWYRQTLGQGPEFLTYFQNEAQLEKSRLLSDRFSAERPKGSFSTLEIQRTEQGDSAMYLCASSSDRVSYEQYFGPGTRLTVT.